Listed below are T cell receptor beta chains from one sample, sequenced in a study of blood T cell repertoires in COVID-19. Sequencing was performed with immunoSEQ multiplex PCR; in TCRdb, only in-frame clones are kept and a portion is missing. The data contain some 400,000 clones, around 87% of them singletons. The sequenced material came from PBMCs or T cells enriched from blood (not recorded which). The source is a man under 40 who had recovered from COVID-19. Each CDR3 is given with its conserved first and last residue. A D gene is named only where the DNA matches it firmly. Clone size is stated in some rows and not others, as once, few, many or a class when expanded.

v_call	clone_size	d_call	j_call	cdr3_aa	cdr3_nt
TRBV5-4	-	-	TRBJ2-7	CASSSTGPYEQYF	TGTGCCAGCAGCTCCACAGGGCCCTACGAGCAGTACTTC
TRBV7-8	-	TRBD1	TRBJ1-2	CASSLGDRVNGYTF	TGTGCCAGCAGCTTAGGGGACAGGGTGAATGGCTACACCTTC
TRBV5-6	-	-	TRBJ2-2	CASSRGYTGELFF	TGTGCCAGCAGCCGGGGGTACACCGGGGAGCTGTTTTTT
TRBV6-2/TRBV6-3	-	-	TRBJ1-6	CASSYLSSSYNSPLHF	TGTGCCAGCAGTTACCTATCGAGCTCCTATAATTCACCCCTCCACTTT
TRBV10-2	-	-	TRBJ2-5	CASSREWGHEETQYF	TGCGCCAGCAGTCGGGAATGGGGGCATGAAGAGACCCAGTACTTC
TRBV5-1	-	-	TRBJ2-7	CASSLGDTAYEQYF	TGCGCCAGCAGCTTGGGGGACACTGCCTACGAGCAGTACTTC
TRBV5-5	few	-	TRBJ1-3	CASSRGDFSGNTIYF	TGTGCCAGCAGCCGTGGGGACTTCTCTGGAAACACCATATATTTT
TRBV30	-	-	TRBJ1-3	CAWGLSGNTIYF	TGTGCCTGGGGACTGTCTGGAAACACCATATATTTT
TRBV7-9	-	TRBD1	TRBJ1-1	CASRGQPNTEAFF	TGTGCCAGCAGGGGACAGCCAAACACTGAAGCTTTCTTT
TRBV20-1	-	-	TRBJ1-2	CSASLQAGYTF	TGCAGTGCCAGCCTACAGGCCGGCTACACCTTC
TRBV5-1	-	TRBD1	TRBJ2-5	CASSRADRGAQETQYF	TGCGCCAGCAGCAGGGCGGACAGGGGGGCCCAAGAGACCCAGTACTTC
TRBV6-5	once	-	TRBJ1-2	CAAVGSNYGYTF	TGTGCCGCCGTAGGGAGCAACTATGGCTACACCTTC
TRBV3-1/TRBV3-2	-	-	TRBJ1-6	CASSQEPGVPGSPLHF	TGTGCCAGCAGCCAAGAACCCGGGGTCCCAGGATCACCCCTCCACTTT
TRBV18	-	-	TRBJ1-5	CASSPRMTGMDSNQPQHF	TGTGCCAGCTCACCACGAATGACGGGAATGGATAGCAATCAGCCCCAGCATTTT
TRBV6-5	-	TRBD1	TRBJ1-1	CASRGQGARAFF	TGTGCCAGCAGGGGACAGGGGGCACGCGCTTTCTTT
TRBV27	-	-	TRBJ2-1	CASSFDGGIEQFF	TGTGCCAGCAGTTTTGATGGCGGCATTGAGCAGTTCTTC
TRBV11-2	-	TRBD1	TRBJ2-7	CASNLKDRELSVEQYF	TGTGCCAGCAACTTGAAGGACAGGGAGCTTTCGGTCGAGCAGTACTTC
TRBV2	-	TRBD1	TRBJ1-1	CASAGDSVNTEAFF	TGTGCCAGCGCCGGGGACAGTGTGAACACTGAAGCTTTCTTT
TRBV6-5	-	TRBD2	TRBJ2-1	CASSITSGGYNEQFF	TGTGCCAGCAGTATCACTAGCGGGGGGTACAATGAGCAGTTCTTC
TRBV7-2	-	TRBD1	TRBJ2-6	CASSWPGQGSGANVLTF	TGTGCCAGCAGCTGGCCGGGACAGGGTTCTGGGGCCAACGTCCTGACTTTC
TRBV7-9	once	-	TRBJ1-1	CASSPIGANTEAFF	TGTGCCAGCAGCCCGATCGGTGCAAACACTGAAGCTTTCTTT
TRBV25-1	-	TRBD1	TRBJ2-7	CARNRGTYEQYF	TGTGCCAGAAACAGGGGCACCTACGAGCAGTACTTC
TRBV6-5	-	-	TRBJ2-6	CASSDRLGANVLTF	TGTGCCAGCAGCGACAGGTTAGGGGCCAACGTCCTGACTTTC
TRBV6-6	-	TRBD1	TRBJ1-1	CASSLDRGLMNTEAFF	TGTGCCAGCAGTCTGGACAGGGGCCTTATGAACACTGAAGCTTTCTTT
TRBV4-2	-	-	TRBJ1-2	CASSQAIGQNYGYTF	TGTGCCAGCAGCCAAGCCATAGGACAGAACTATGGCTACACCTTC
TRBV19	-	-	TRBJ1-1	CASSSSRVKTEAFF	TGTGCCAGTAGTAGTAGCAGGGTGAAAACTGAAGCTTTCTTT
TRBV6-5	-	-	TRBJ1-2	CASSLPGDGYTF	TGTGCCAGCAGCCTCCCGGGGGATGGCTACACCTTC
TRBV3-1/TRBV3-2	once	TRBD2	TRBJ2-2	CASSLGLATNTGELFF	TGTGCCAGCAGCCTCGGACTAGCGACGAACACCGGGGAGCTGTTTTTT
TRBV5-1	-	TRBD1	TRBJ2-5	CASSPGRMGQYQETQYF	TGCGCCAGCAGCCCGGGACGTATGGGACAGTACCAAGAGACCCAGTACTTC
TRBV4-3	-	-	TRBJ1-2	CASSQDPQGGDYGYTF	TGCGCCAGCAGCCAAGATCCCCAGGGAGGGGACTATGGCTACACCTTC
TRBV9	-	TRBD2	TRBJ2-3	CASSVAEAVAGGWTDTQYF	TGTGCCAGCAGCGTAGCCGAAGCGGTAGCGGGGGGATGGACAGATACGCAGTATTTT
TRBV11-2	-	TRBD2	TRBJ2-2	CASIGIRGGIPNTGELFF	TGTGCCAGCATCGGTATTCGCGGGGGGATCCCGAACACCGGGGAGCTGTTTTTT
TRBV6-5	-	-	TRBJ1-1	CASSSIARPGNSEAFF	TGCGCCAGCAGTTCCATCGCGAGACCGGGAAACAGTGAAGCTTTCTTT
TRBV6-1	-	-	TRBJ1-4	CASSELPRGGQNNEKLFF	TGTGCCAGCAGTGAATTACCCCGGGGGGGGCAGAATAATGAAAAACTGTTTTTT
TRBV4-2	-	TRBD2	TRBJ2-2	CASSQQARLIRGGTGELFF	TGTGCCAGCAGCCAACAGGCTCGGCTTATTCGGGGGGGTACCGGGGAGCTGTTTTTT
TRBV18	once	-	TRBJ2-7	CASSSTLGHSYEQYF	TGTGCCAGCTCATCCACCTTGGGACACAGCTACGAGCAGTACTTC
TRBV4-1	-	TRBD2	TRBJ2-2	CASSQGAGGNTGELFF	TGCGCCAGCAGCCAAGGAGCGGGGGGGAACACCGGGGAGCTGTTTTTT
TRBV3-1/TRBV3-2	-	-	TRBJ2-5	CASSQRGSQETQYF	TGTGCCAGCAGCCAAAGGGGTAGCCAAGAGACCCAGTACTTC
TRBV2	few	-	TRBJ2-7	CASTLDNSYEQYF	TGTGCCAGCACCCTGGACAACTCCTACGAGCAGTACTTC
TRBV6-5	-	TRBD2	TRBJ2-7	CASSYSRGLAYEQYF	TGTGCCAGCAGTTACTCGAGGGGACTAGCCTACGAGCAGTACTTC
TRBV14	-	TRBD2	TRBJ2-1	CASSQRRASGLNEQFF	TGTGCCAGCAGCCAAAGGAGGGCTAGCGGGCTCAATGAGCAGTTCTTC
TRBV20-1	-	-	TRBJ2-5	CSASGQNQETQYF	TGCAGTGCTAGTGGACAGAACCAAGAGACCCAGTACTTC
TRBV20-1	-	-	TRBJ1-2	CSVGTYGYTF	TGCAGTGTTGGGACATACGGCTACACCTTC
TRBV5-8	-	TRBD1	TRBJ1-2	CASSFDRAGYTF	TGTGCCAGCAGCTTCGACAGGGCTGGCTACACCTTC
TRBV19	-	-	TRBJ1-2	CASSLRERFYGYTF	TGTGCCAGTAGCCTCCGGGAGAGATTTTATGGCTACACCTTC
TRBV30	-	TRBD1	TRBJ1-4	CAWRVTGAPPEKLFF	TGTGCCTGGAGAGTTACAGGGGCGCCCCCGGAAAAACTGTTTTTT
TRBV5-4	many	-	TRBJ1-2	CASSLEGQVNYGYTF	TGTGCCAGCAGCTTGGAGGGACAAGTTAACTATGGCTACACCTTC
TRBV30	-	-	TRBJ1-6	CAWSLAGQSSYNSPLHF	TGTGCCTGGAGCTTGGCGGGCCAAAGCTCCTATAATTCACCCCTCCACTTT
TRBV11-2	-	-	TRBJ1-3	CASGLQGSYSGNTIYF	TGTGCCAGCGGCCTTCAGGGGTCTTACTCTGGAAACACCATATATTTT
TRBV3-1/TRBV3-2	-	-	TRBJ1-1	CASSQGVWGGENTEAFF	TGTGCCAGCAGCCAAGGAGTCTGGGGGGGAGAGAACACTGAAGCTTTCTTT
TRBV4-3	-	TRBD1	TRBJ1-2	CASSQMATDRPPGYTF	TGCGCCAGCAGCCAAATGGCTACGGACAGGCCGCCGGGCTACACCTTC
TRBV7-2	-	TRBD2	TRBJ2-7	CASSLGRGGYYEQYF	TGTGCCAGCAGCTTAGGTCGCGGGGGGTACTACGAGCAGTACTTC